The rows below give T cell receptor beta chains drawn from one sample of a study of cytomegalovirus exposure and HLA in healthy donors. Repertoires were generated with immunoSEQ multiplex PCR, while TCRdb's copy carries only in-frame clones and drops some. The sample contains about 180,000 clones, about three quarters of which appear only once. The source material was PBMCs. The receptors originated from a woman aged 55-70 years in good health and CMV-seropositive. The CDR3 runs from the conserved cysteine through the conserved F or W.

J,V,length,CDR3
TRBJ2-5,TRBV28,14,CASSPDRRQETQYF
TRBJ2-7,TRBV9,14,CASSVGQGAREQYF
TRBJ2-3,TRBV21-1,15,CASSKVAGTGDTQYF
TRBJ2-1,TRBV7-9,13,CASSPNPGNEQFF
TRBJ2-1,TRBV6-6,16,CASRRTGTGWNNEQFF
TRBJ1-5,TRBV9,15,CASSVGVGVGQPQHF
TRBJ2-2,TRBV14,16,CASSRRLAGGTGELFF
TRBJ2-1,TRBV9,17,CASSPRTSGGTYNEQFF
TRBJ2-2,TRBV7-2,16,CASSLFPTGNTGELFF
TRBJ1-1,TRBV6-5,16,CASSFQGARTDTEAFF
TRBJ2-2,TRBV30,16,CAWSRPGQGAPGELFF
TRBJ2-1,TRBV18,13,CASSPMAHNEQFF
TRBJ2-3,TRBV6-5,15,CASSGEGFRGDTQYF
TRBJ2-7,TRBV29-1,13,CSATGTGAGEQYF
TRBJ1-4,TRBV4-1,18,CASSQAGRGPATNEKLFF
TRBJ1-5,TRBV19,11,CATAGGFPQHF
TRBJ2-7,TRBV19,14,CASSIVAGTNEQYF
TRBJ2-1,TRBV5-4,14,CASSLRYGESEQFF
TRBJ2-2,TRBV5-6,14,CASSLASNTGELFF
TRBJ2-1,TRBV27,14,CASRPGGVYNEQFF
TRBJ2-2,TRBV7-7,15,CASSLGDRMTGELFF
TRBJ1-4,TRBV7-2,13,CATAGQEREKLFF
TRBJ2-1,TRBV5-1,13,CASSLEGRAEQFF
TRBJ1-1,TRBV2,13,CASRQDMNTEAFF
TRBJ1-2,TRBV5-1,16,CASSLTISGGNYGYTF
TRBJ1-1,TRBV6-1,14,CASSAGQGATEAFF
TRBJ2-2,TRBV11-2,15,CASSSGLENTGELFF
TRBJ1-5,TRBV2,15,CASSGDGGGNQPQHF
TRBJ1-2,TRBV5-1,16,CASSHGTGLPNYGYTF
TRBJ1-3,TRBV28,16,CASSSSGGSSGNTIYF
TRBJ2-7,TRBV19,15,CASSILAGVSYEQYF
TRBJ2-7,TRBV5-1,15,CASSLEGQYSYEQYF
TRBJ1-1,TRBV6-5,13,CASSSTGGTEAFF
TRBJ2-7,TRBV14,15,CASSHPGQGIYEQYF
TRBJ2-2,TRBV5-5,16,CASSMGLAGNTGELFF
TRBJ2-7,TRBV29-1,13,CSVGYRGLLEQYF
TRBJ1-4,TRBV7-8,18,CASSLRASLGAINEKLFF
TRBJ1-2,TRBV18,13,CASSPDRDNGYTF
TRBJ1-1,TRBV11-3,14,CASSLEGTGTEAFF
TRBJ2-7,TRBV5-1,15,CASSSGLADSYEQYF
TRBJ1-5,TRBV30,15,CAWSDLRGSNQPQHF
TRBJ2-1,TRBV6-6,15,CASSPISPSYNEQFF
TRBJ2-5,TRBV10-3,14,CAPRGLAGRETQYF